Below, 14 T cell receptor beta chains from the same sample are listed, as sequenced in a study of blood T cell repertoires in COVID-19 (TCRdb year 2020). Library prep was done by the immunoSEQ multiplex PCR assay. As stored in TCRdb, this immuneACCESS dataset retains in-frame rearrangements with V and J assigned. A fraction of the clones does not appear; measured against another copy, unresolved V genes explain less than half of the discrepancy, and the remainder lacks a known reason. In this sample the table shows roughly 170,000 clones, approximately 87% of which occur a single time. Around 12% of the sample lies in the top ten. Sequencing input: peripheral blood. The receptors here all came from a woman in her 70s with COVID-19, enrolled during active disease.

The chain uses TRBV12-5 and TRBJ2-7; 10 bases map to TRBD2. CDR3 size: 18 residues. Germline V gives CDR1 LGHNT, CDR2 FRNRAP. V lost 2 bases, J lost 6 bases, and 16 bases stayed unmatched. The DNA for the CDR3 is TGTGCTAGTGGTTTGTCTCATCGGTCTAGCGGGAGCTTAGGCGAGCAGTACTTC. Protein product: CASGLSHRSSGSLGEQYF.

The chain uses TRBV10-3 and TRBJ2-7, with TRBD1 matching over 7 bases. The V segment lost 10 bases and the J segment 4 bases; nucleotides outside the gene matches: 10. Germline V CDR1 and CDR2: ENHRY, SYGVKD. The CDR3 consists of 13 residues. DNA of the CDR3: TGTGCCAGCAACCGGGACAGATTATACGAGCAGTACTTC. Its translation: CASNRDRLYEQYF.

The table lists this clone with a count of one. The chain combines TRBV5-1 with TRBJ1-4, with D hard to call. The CDR3 spans 13 residues. Germline lookup yields CDR1 SGHRS and CDR2 YFSETQ. V lost 1 base and J lost 7, with 8 bases in between. The CDR3 bases are TGCGCCAGCAGCTTGAACCGGGGTGAAAAACTGTTTTTT. Amino acid sequence: CASSLNRGEKLFF.

The gene calls are TRBV6-5 and TRBJ2-7, with 7 bases aligning to TRBD1. CDR1 MNHEY and CDR2 SVGAGI come from the germline V gene. J gave up 2 bases and V 10 bases, and 11 bases lay outside the gene matches. The CDR3 has 14 residues. CDR3 in amino acids: CATHPTGETYEQYF. CDR3 nucleotides: TGTGCCACGCACCCTACAGGGGAAACCTACGAGCAGTACTTC.

V usage is TRBV27 and J usage is TRBJ2-5, with TRBD1 matching 8 bases. From germline, CDR1 is MNHEY and CDR2 SMNVEV (reference sequence). V lost 0 bases, J lost 2 bases, and 5 bases stayed unmatched. The CDR3 totals 16 residues. CDR3 in amino acids: CASSLSRQGRQETQYF. In nucleotides, the CDR3 is TGTGCCAGCAGTTTATCGAGACAGGGGAGGCAAGAGACCCAGTACTTC.

The chain employs TRBV15 and TRBJ2-5; tentatively, D is TRBD1 (5 bases). The germline V gene has CDR1 LNHNV and CDR2 YYDKDF (reference sequence). V lost 0 bases to trimming and J lost 6 bases, with 14 bases between them. The CDR3 extends over 15 amino acids. This CDR3 is CATSRDPVRAQTQYF. The CDR3 nucleotides read TGTGCCACCAGCAGAGATCCAGTCAGGGCCCAGACCCAGTACTTC.

The chain joins TRBV30 to TRBJ2-2, with 10 bases identical to TRBD2. The V and J ends lost 4 bases and 7 bases, in that order; junction bases with no gene match: 9. Germline V lookup: CDR1 GTSNPN, CDR2 SVGIG (reference sequence). The CDR3 loop spans 15 amino acids. CDR3 sequence (DNA): TGTGCCTGGAAAGCGGGAGGGCCTCTGGTCGGGGAGCTGTTTTTT. Translated: CAWKAGGPLVGELFF. Full variable domain (outside the CDR3, taken from reference TRBV30 and TRBJ2-2): SQTIHQWPATLVQPVGSPLSLECTVEGTSNPNLYWYRQAAGRGLQLLFYSVGIGQISSEVPQNLSASRPQDRQFILSSKKLLLSDSGFYLCAWKAGGPLVGELFFGEGSRLTVL.

The genes are TRBV28 and TRBJ1-1; 7 nucleotides agree with TRBD1. Germline trimming cut 5 bases from V and 3 bases from J; bases unmatched to any gene: 3. Germline loops: CDR1 MDHEN, CDR2 SYDVKM. CDR3 size: 13 residues. Here the CDR3 reads CASSKQGYTEAFF. The CDR3 DNA is TGTGCCAGCAGTAAACAGGGGTACACTGAAGCTTTCTTT. The full variable domain, its missing parts supplied by reference TRBV28 and TRBJ1-1, is DVKVTQSSRYLVKRTGEKVFLECVQDMDHENMFWYRQDPGLGLRLIYFSYDVKMKEKGDIPEGYSVSREKKERFSLILESASTNQTSMYLCASSKQGYTEAFFGQGTRLTVV.

DNA of the CDR3: TGTGCCAGCAGTTACTCGGGGGGGTTTGGTTCAGATACGCAGTATTTT. This codes for CASSYSGGFGSDTQYF. The rearrangement uses TRBV6-5 and TRBJ2-3; 7 bases agree with TRBD2. After removal of 0 bases from V and 4 bases from J, the junction contained 7 bases not matched to a gene. This CDR3 spans 16 amino acids. Germline V gene data show CDR1 as MNHEY and CDR2 as SVGAGI.

The V and J genes are TRBV14 and TRBJ2-7; weak D call: TRBD1 (5 bases). This CDR3 spans 13 amino acids. CDR1 and CDR2 from the germline V gene are SGHDN and FVKESK. With 2 bases removed from V and 2 bases from J, the gap between germline ends came to 7 bases. The CDR3: CASSQLQAYEQYF. CDR3 in DNA: TGTGCCAGCAGCCAACTACAGGCCTACGAGCAGTACTTC.

The genes are TRBV7-9 and TRBJ2-7; the D gene is possibly TRBD1 (6 bases). Germline V gene data show CDR1 as SEHNR and CDR2 as FQNEAQ (reference sequence). This CDR3 is built from 17 residues. Deletions cut 0 bases from V and 5 bases from J, with 20 bases between. DNA for the CDR3: TGTGCCAGCAGCTTAGCGAAGGACAGTTACCTGAGGAACGAGCAGTACTTC. Translated, it gives CASSLAKDSYLRNEQYF.

V gene TRBV28 combines with J gene TRBJ1-1; 8 bases agree with TRBD1. CDR1 and CDR2 from the germline V gene are MDHEN and SYDVKM. The CDR3 length is 14 residues. V lost 5 bases to trimming and J lost 4 bases; unmatched junction nucleotides: 6. CDR3 loop: CASSTRGRGTEAFF. The CDR3, as DNA: TGTGCCAGCAGTACCAGGGGGCGCGGCACTGAAGCTTTCTTT.

V is TRBV11-3 and J is TRBJ2-1, with D tentatively TRBD1 (6 bases). Germline V lookup: CDR1 SGHNT, CDR2 YENEEA. V gave up 6 bases and J gave up 5 bases, with 17 bases separating them. There are 15 residues in the CDR3. CDR3 region: CASSQTVAGDNEQFF. In nucleotides, the CDR3 is TGTGCCAGCAGTCAAACCGTGGCAGGGGACAATGAGCAGTTCTTC.

The chain is built from TRBV28 and TRBJ2-2; TRBD1 agrees at 7 bases. CDR3 size: 16 residues. CDR1 is MDHEN and CDR2 is SYDVKM in the germline V gene. V lost 4 bases and J lost 3; bases outside the gene matches: 8. The CDR3 bases are TGTGCCAGCAGTTCCTTGACAGGGTTTGACACCGGGGAGCTGTTTTTT. It specifies CASSSLTGFDTGELFF.